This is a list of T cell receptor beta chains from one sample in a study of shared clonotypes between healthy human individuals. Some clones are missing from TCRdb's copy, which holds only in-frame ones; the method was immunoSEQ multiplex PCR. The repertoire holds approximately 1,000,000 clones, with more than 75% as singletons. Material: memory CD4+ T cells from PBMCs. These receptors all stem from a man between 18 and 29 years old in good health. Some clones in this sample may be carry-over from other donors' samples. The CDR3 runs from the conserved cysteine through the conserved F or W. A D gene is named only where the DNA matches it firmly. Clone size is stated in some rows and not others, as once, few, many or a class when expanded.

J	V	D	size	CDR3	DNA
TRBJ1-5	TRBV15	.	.	CATSRGRVSPQHF	TGTGCCACCAGCAGAGGTAGGGTGTCCCCCCAGCATTTT
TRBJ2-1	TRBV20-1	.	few	CSAYYNEQFF	TGCAGTGCTTACTACAATGAGCAGTTCTTC
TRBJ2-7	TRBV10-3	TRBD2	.	CAIQRGGNYEQYF	TGTGCCATCCAGCGGGGCGGTAACTACGAGCAGTACTTC
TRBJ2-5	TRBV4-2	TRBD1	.	CASSQSQGQGETQYF	TGTGCCAGCAGCCAATCTCAAGGACAGGGGGAGACCCAGTACTTC
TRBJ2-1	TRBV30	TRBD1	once	CAWSIWGQGGLHREQFF	TGTGCCTGGAGTATCTGGGGACAGGGAGGACTACACCGTGAGCAGTTCTTC
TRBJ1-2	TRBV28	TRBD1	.	CAIRTGAGGYTF	TGTGCCATCCGGACAGGGGCGGGTGGCTACACCTTC
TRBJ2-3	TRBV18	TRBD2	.	CASSPISGRSLVETQYF	TGTGCCAGCTCACCCATCAGCGGGAGGTCCCTCGTTGAGACGCAGTATTTT
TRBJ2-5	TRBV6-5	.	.	CASSVGRLQETQYF	TGTGCCAGCAGTGTAGGCAGACTACAAGAGACCCAGTACTTC
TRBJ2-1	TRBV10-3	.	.	CAISTVDEQFF	TGTGCCATCAGCACTGTGGATGAGCAGTTCTTC
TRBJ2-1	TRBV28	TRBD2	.	CASSQLWGGSGGEQFF	TGTGCCAGCAGCCAACTATGGGGCGGGAGTGGGGGTGAGCAGTTCTTC
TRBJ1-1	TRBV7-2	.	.	CASSLGRNTEAFF	TGTGCCAGCAGCTTGGGTAGGAACACTGAAGCTTTCTTT
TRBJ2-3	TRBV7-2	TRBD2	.	CASSLEASGGEQYF	TGTGCCAGCAGCTTAGAGGCTAGCGGGGGAGAGCAGTATTTT
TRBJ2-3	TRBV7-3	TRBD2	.	CASGLAGMDTQYF	TGTGCCAGCGGCCTAGCGGGAATGGATACGCAGTATTTT
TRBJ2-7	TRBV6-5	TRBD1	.	CASSYGTGETYEQYF	TGTGCCAGCAGTTACGGAACAGGGGAAACCTACGAGCAGTACTTC
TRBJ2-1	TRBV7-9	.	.	CASSFRTSRHNEQFF	TGTGCCAGCAGCTTCAGAACTAGCAGACACAATGAGCAGTTCTTC
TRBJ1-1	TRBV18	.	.	CASSPPAGRDTEAFF	TGTGCCAGCTCACCACCGGCAGGGCGGGACACTGAAGCTTTCTTT
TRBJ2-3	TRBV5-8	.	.	CASSLEGLGRWTDTQYF	TGTGCCAGCAGCTTGGAGGGTTTAGGAAGGTGGACAGATACGCAGTATTTT
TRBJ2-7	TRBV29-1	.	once	CSAKTYSYEQYF	TGCAGCGCTAAGACCTACTCCTACGAGCAGTACTTC
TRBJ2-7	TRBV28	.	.	CASSRTSLYEQYF	TGTGCCAGCAGTCGGACTTCGCTTTACGAGCAGTACTTC
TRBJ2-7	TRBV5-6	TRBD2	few	CASSFKSAGAHEQYF	TGTGCCAGCAGCTTCAAATCTGCGGGAGCCCACGAGCAGTACTTC
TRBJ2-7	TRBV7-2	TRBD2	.	CASSSRGRVPTYEQYF	TGTGCCAGCAGCTCCCGGGGGAGGGTCCCGACCTACGAGCAGTACTTC
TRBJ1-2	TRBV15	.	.	CATSSSRRGGGYTF	TGTGCCACCAGCTCTAGCAGACGGGGGGGCGGCTACACCTTC
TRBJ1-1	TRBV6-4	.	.	CASSDQENRGGHTEAFF	TGTGCCAGCAGTGACCAGGAGAACCGGGGGGGGCACACTGAAGCTTTCTTT
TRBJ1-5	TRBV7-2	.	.	CASSSFSNQPQHF	TGTGCCAGCAGCTCCTTTAGCAATCAGCCCCAGCATTTT
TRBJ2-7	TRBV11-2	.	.	CASSSPRVGGGEQYF	TGTGCCAGCAGCTCCCCCCGGGTTGGGGGCGGCGAGCAGTACTTC
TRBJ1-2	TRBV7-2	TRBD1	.	CASSALGTGGGYTF	TGTGCCAGCAGCGCCCTGGGGACAGGGGGAGGCTACACCTTC
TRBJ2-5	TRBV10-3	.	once	CATRGQGETQYF	TGTGCCACCAGGGGTCAGGGTGAGACCCAGTACTTC
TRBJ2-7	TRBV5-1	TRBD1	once	CASSLANRGGTYEQYF	TGCGCCAGCAGCTTGGCGAACAGGGGCGGAACCTACGAGCAGTACTTC
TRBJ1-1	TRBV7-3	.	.	CASSRDRLNTEAFF	TGTGCCAGCAGCCGCGACAGACTGAACACTGAAGCTTTCTTT
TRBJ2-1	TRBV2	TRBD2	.	CASSGREDNEQFF	TGTGCCAGCAGTGGGCGGGAGGACAATGAGCAGTTCTTC
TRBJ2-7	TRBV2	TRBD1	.	CASGAGTGKYEQYF	TGTGCCAGCGGCGCCGGGACAGGGAAATACGAGCAGTACTTC
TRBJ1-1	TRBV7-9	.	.	CASSSRGVLVGENTEAFF	TGTGCCAGCAGCTCCAGAGGTGTCTTGGTGGGCGAGAACACTGAAGCTTTCTTT
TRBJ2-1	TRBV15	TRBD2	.	CATSSRLAGQYDNEQFF	TGTGCCACCAGCAGCAGACTAGCGGGACAGTATGACAATGAGCAGTTCTTC
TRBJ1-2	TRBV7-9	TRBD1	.	CASSLALGPRTGMVGYTF	TGTGCCAGCAGCTTAGCACTGGGTCCCCGGACAGGGATGGTTGGCTACACCTTC
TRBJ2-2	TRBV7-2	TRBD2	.	CASSGTSGKPTGELFF	TGTGCCAGCAGCGGGACTAGCGGGAAACCTACCGGGGAGCTGTTTTTT
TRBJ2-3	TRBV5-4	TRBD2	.	CASSPTTSDPNTQYF	TGTGCCAGCAGCCCGACGACTAGCGACCCTAATACGCAGTATTTT
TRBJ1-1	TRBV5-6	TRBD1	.	CASSLVSGGTEAFF	TGTGCCAGCAGCTTGGTATCAGGGGGCACTGAAGCTTTCTTT
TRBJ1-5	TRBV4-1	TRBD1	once	CASSLLGQVNQPQHF	TGCGCCAGCAGCCTCCTCGGACAGGTCAATCAGCCCCAGCATTTT
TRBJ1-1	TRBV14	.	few	CASSPRLNTEAFF	TGTGCCAGCAGCCCGAGACTGAACACTGAAGCTTTCTTT
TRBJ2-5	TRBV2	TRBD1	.	CASSYLGQGGETQYF	TGTGCCAGCAGTTACCTCGGACAGGGCGGGGAGACCCAGTACTTC
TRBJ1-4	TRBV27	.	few	CASSSQGDEKLFF	TGTGCCAGCAGTTCGCAGGGTGATGAAAAACTGTTTTTT
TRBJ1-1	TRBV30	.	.	CAWQGLWTEAFF	TGTGCCTGGCAGGGTCTGTGGACTGAAGCTTTCTTT
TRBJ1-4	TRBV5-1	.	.	CASSYGTRGEKLFF	TGCGCCAGCAGCTACGGGACCCGGGGTGAAAAACTGTTTTTT
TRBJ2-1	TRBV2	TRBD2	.	CASSLAGETYNEQFF	TGTGCCAGCAGTCTAGCGGGAGAAACCTACAATGAGCAGTTCTTC
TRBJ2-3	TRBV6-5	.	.	CASRDQMWDTQYF	TGTGCCAGCCGGGACCAGATGTGGGATACGCAGTATTTT
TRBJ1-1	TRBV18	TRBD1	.	CASSLQGGGTEAFF	TGTGCCAGCTCACTACAGGGGGGGGGCACTGAAGCTTTCTTT
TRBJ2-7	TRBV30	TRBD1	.	CAWITPRDRGREQYF	TGTGCCTGGATCACTCCCCGGGACAGGGGGCGCGAGCAGTACTTC
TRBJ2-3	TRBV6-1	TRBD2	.	CASSEVSSGNTDTQYF	TGTGCCAGCAGTGAAGTATCTAGCGGGAACACAGATACGCAGTATTTT
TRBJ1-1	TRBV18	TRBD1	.	CASSPGHQGAEAFF	TGTGCCAGCTCACCAGGTCACCAGGGGGCTGAAGCTTTCTTT
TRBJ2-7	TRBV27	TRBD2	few	CASSLLAGGSLGEQYF	TGTGCCAGCAGTTTACTAGCGGGAGGGTCCTTGGGGGAGCAGTACTTC
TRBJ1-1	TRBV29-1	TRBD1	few	CSVGSGGDTEAFF	TGCAGCGTTGGTTCAGGGGGGGACACTGAAGCTTTCTTT
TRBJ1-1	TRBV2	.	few	CASKGNTEAFF	TGTGCCAGCAAGGGGAACACTGAAGCTTTCTTT
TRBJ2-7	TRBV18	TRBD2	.	CASSPLTSGRGYEQYF	TGTGCCAGCTCACCCTTGACTAGCGGGAGGGGATACGAGCAGTACTTC
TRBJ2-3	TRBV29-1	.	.	CSSTSKGSTDTQYF	TGCAGCTCAACGAGCAAAGGAAGCACAGATACGCAGTATTTT
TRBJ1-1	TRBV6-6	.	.	CASSFRTGDTEAFF	TGTGCCAGCAGTTTCCGGACTGGTGACACTGAAGCTTTCTTT
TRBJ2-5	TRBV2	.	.	CASRGLRAPQETQYF	TGTGCCAGCAGGGGCCTTAGGGCGCCCCAAGAGACCCAGTACTTC
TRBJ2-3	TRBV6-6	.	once	CASSYRGDTDTQYF	TGTGCCAGCAGTTACAGGGGAGACACAGATACGCAGTATTTT
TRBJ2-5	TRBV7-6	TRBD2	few	CASSLLGLAGEGLEETQYF	TGTGCCAGCAGCTTACTCGGGCTAGCGGGAGAGGGCTTAGAAGAGACCCAGTACTTC
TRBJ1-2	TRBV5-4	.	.	CASSTNTRGRDYGYTF	TGTGCCAGCAGCACCAACACCAGGGGCAGGGACTATGGCTACACCTTC